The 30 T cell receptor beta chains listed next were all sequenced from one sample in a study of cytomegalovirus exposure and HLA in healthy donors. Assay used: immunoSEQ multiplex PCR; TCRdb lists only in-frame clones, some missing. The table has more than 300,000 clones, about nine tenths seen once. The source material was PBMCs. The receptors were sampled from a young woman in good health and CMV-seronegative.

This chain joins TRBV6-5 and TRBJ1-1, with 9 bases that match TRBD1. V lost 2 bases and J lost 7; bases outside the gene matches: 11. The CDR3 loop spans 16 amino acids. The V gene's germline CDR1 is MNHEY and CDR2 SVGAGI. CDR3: CASSYHTGTGRVEAFF. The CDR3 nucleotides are TGTGCCAGCAGTTACCACACCGGGACAGGGCGGGTTGAAGCTTTCTTT.

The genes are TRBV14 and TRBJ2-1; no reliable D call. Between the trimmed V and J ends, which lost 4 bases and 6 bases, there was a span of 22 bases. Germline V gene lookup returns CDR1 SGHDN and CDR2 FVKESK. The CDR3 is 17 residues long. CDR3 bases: TGTGCCAGCAGCCCTACCGACTCTACCCCCCTCCGCAATGAGCAGTTCTTC. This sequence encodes CASSPTDSTPLRNEQFF.

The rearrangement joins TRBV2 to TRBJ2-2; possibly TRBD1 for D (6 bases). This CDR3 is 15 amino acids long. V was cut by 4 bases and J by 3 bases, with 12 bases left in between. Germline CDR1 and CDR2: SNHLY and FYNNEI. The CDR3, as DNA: TGTGCCAGCAGTGGACAGGACACCTACACCGGGGAGCTGTTTTTT. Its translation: CASSGQDTYTGELFF. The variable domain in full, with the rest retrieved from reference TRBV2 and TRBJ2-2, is EPEVTQTPSHQVTQMGQEVILRCVPISNHLYFYWYRQILGQKVEFLVSFYNNEISEKSEIFDDQFSVERPDGSNFTLKIRSTKLEDSAMYFCASSGQDTYTGELFFGEGSRLTVL.

The CDR3 reads CASSEASQGNQPQHF. CDR3 in DNA: TGTGCCAGCAGTGAAGCCAGCCAGGGCAATCAGCCCCAGCATTTT. The rearrangement uses TRBV2 and TRBJ1-5, with D uncertain. V gave up 0 bases and J gave up 2 bases, with 8 bases separating them. This CDR3 comprises 15 residues. CDR1 is SNHLY, CDR2 FYNNEI, per germline.

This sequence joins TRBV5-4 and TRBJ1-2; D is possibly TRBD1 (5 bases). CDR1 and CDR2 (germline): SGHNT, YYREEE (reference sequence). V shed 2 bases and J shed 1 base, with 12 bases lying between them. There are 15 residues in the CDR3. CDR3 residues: CASSLGLQGNYGYTF. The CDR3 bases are TGTGCCAGCAGCTTAGGGCTGCAGGGTAACTATGGCTACACCTTC.

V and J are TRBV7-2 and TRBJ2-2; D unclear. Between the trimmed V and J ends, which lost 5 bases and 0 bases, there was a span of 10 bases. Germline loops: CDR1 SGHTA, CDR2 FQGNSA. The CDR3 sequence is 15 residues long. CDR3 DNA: TGTGCCAGCAGCGCCCAAACTACGAACACCGGGGAGCTGTTTTTT. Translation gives CASSAQTTNTGELFF.

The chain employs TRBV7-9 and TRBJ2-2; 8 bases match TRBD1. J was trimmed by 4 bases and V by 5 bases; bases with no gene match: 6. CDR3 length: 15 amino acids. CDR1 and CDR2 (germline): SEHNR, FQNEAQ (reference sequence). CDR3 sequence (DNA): TGTGCCAGCAGCAGAGGACAGGGAGCCACCGGGGAGCTGTTTTTT. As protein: CASSRGQGATGELFF.

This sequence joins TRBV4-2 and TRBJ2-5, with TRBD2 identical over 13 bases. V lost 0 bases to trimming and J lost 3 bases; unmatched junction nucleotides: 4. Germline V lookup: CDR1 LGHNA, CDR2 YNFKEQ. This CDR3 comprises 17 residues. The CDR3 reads CASSQELAGGPEETQYF. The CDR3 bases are TGTGCCAGCAGCCAAGAACTAGCGGGAGGGCCCGAAGAGACCCAGTACTTC.

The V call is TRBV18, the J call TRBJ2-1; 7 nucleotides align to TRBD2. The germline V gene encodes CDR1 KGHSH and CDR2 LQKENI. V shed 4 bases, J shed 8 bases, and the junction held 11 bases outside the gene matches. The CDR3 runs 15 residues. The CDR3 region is CASSQLARPFDEQFF. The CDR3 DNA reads TGTGCCAGCTCACAACTAGCGAGACCTTTTGATGAGCAGTTCTTC.

CDR3 in amino acids: CASSQEILLSSYNEQFF. The CDR3 DNA reads TGCGCCAGCAGCCAAGAAATTCTGTTGAGCTCCTACAATGAGCAGTTCTTC. The rearrangement links TRBV4-1 to TRBJ2-1, with D uncertain. The germline V gene has CDR1 MGHRA and CDR2 YSYEKL. This CDR3 is built from 17 residues. Trimming took 0 bases from V and 0 from J, leaving 12 bases between them.

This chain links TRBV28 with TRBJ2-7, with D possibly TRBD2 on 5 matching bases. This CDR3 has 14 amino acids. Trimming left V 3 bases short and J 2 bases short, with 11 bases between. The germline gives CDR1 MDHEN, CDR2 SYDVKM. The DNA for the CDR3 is TGTGCCAGCAGTTTTAGGGAGCCCACCTACGAGCAGTACTTC. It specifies CASSFREPTYEQYF.

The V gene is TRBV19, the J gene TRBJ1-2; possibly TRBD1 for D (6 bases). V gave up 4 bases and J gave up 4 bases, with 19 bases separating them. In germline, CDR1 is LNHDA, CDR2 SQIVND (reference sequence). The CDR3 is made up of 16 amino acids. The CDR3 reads CASSTPPGGSSYGYTF. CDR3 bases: TGTGCCAGTAGTACCCCCCCTGGGGGCTCGAGCTATGGCTACACCTTC.

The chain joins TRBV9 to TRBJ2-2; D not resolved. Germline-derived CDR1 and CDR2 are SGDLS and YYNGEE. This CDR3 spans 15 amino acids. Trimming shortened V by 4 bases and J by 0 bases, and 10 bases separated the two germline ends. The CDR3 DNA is TGTGCCAGCAGCCCCGGAGTTTCGAACACCGGGGAGCTGTTTTTT. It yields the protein CASSPGVSNTGELFF.

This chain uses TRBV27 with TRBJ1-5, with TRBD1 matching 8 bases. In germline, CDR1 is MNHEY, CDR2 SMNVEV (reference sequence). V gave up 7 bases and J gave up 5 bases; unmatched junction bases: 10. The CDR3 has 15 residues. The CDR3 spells CASTQDRDSHQPQHF. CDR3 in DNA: TGTGCCAGCACTCAGGACAGGGATTCCCATCAGCCCCAGCATTTT.

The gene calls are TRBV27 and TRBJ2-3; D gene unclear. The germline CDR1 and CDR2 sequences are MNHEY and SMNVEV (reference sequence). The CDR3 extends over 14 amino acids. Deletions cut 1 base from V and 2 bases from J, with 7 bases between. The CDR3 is CASSLWSYTDTQYF. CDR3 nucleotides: TGTGCCAGCAGTTTATGGTCCTACACAGATACGCAGTATTTT.

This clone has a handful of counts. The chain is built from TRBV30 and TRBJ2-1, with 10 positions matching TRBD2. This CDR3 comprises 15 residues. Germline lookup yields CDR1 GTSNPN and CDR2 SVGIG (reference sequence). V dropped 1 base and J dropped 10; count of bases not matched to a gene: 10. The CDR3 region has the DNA TGTGCCTGGAGTGAGACTAGCGGGTATGGTGCGGAGCAGTTCTTC. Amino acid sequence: CAWSETSGYGAEQFF.

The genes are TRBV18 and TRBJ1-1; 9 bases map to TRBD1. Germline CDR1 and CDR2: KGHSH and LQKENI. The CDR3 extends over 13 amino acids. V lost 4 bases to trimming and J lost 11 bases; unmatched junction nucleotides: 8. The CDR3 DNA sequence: TGTGCCAGCTCACGAACGGGACAGGGTGACGCTTTCTTT. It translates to CASSRTGQGDAFF.

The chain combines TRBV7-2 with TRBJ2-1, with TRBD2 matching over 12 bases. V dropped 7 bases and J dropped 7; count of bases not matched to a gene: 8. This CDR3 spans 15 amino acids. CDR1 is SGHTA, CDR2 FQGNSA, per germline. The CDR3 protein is CASTLSLAGGNEQFF. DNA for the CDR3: TGTGCCAGCACACTTAGTCTAGCGGGAGGGAATGAGCAGTTCTTC.

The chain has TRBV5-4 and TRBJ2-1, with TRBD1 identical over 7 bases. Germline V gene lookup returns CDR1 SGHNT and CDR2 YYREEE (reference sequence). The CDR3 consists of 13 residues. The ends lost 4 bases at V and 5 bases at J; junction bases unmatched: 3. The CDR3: CASSPTGNNEQFF. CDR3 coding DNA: TGTGCCAGCAGCCCGACAGGGAACAATGAGCAGTTCTTC.

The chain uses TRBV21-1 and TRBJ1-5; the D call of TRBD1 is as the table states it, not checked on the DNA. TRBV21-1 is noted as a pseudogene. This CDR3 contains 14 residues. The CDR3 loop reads CASIRTGGNQPQHF. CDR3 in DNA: TGTGCCAGCATCAGGACAGGGGGCAATCAGCCCCAGCATTTT.

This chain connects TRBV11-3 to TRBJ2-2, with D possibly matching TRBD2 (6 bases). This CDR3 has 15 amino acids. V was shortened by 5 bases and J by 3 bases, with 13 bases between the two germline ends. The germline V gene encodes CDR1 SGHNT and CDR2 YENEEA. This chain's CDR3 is CASSPRLGHTGELFF. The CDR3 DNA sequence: TGTGCCAGCAGCCCTAGACTAGGTCACACCGGGGAGCTGTTTTTT.

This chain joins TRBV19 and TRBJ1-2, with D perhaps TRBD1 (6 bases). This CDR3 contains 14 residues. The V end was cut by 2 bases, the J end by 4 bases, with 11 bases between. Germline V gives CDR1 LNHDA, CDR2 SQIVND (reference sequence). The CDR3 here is CASSILTGSYGYTF. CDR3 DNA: TGTGCCAGTAGTATATTAACAGGGAGCTATGGCTACACCTTC. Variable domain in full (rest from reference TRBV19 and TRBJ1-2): DGGITQSPKYLFRKEGQNVTLSCEQNLNHDAMYWYRQDPGQGLRLIYYSQIVNDFQKGDIAEGYSVSREKKESFPLTVTSAQKNPTAFYLCASSILTGSYGYTFGSGTRLTVV.

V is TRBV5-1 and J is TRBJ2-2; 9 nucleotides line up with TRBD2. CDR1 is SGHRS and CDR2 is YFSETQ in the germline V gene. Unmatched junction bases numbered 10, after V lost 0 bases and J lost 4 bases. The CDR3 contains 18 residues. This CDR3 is CASSLAASGTLGTGELFF. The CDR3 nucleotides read TGCGCCAGCAGCTTGGCGGCTAGCGGGACTCTGGGCACCGGGGAGCTGTTTTTT.

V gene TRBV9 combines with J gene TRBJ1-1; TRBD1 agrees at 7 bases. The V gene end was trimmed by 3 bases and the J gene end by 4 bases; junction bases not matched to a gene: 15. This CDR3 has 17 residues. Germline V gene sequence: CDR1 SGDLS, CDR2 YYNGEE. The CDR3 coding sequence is TGTGCCAGCAGCGATACGACAGGGTGGGATCGAAGCACTGAAGCTTTCTTT. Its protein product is CASSDTTGWDRSTEAFF.

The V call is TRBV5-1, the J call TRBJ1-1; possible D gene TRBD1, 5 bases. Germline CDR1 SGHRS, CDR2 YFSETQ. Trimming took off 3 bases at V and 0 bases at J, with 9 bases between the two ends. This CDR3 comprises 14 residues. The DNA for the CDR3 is TGCGCCAGCAGCTCGGACAACATGAACACTGAAGCTTTCTTT. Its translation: CASSSDNMNTEAFF. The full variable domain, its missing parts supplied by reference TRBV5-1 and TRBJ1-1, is KAGVTQTPRYLIKTRGQQVTLSCSPISGHRSVSWYQQTPGQGLQFLFEYFSETQRNKGNFPGRFSGRQFSNSRSEMNVSTLELGDSALYLCASSSDNMNTEAFFGQGTRLTVV.

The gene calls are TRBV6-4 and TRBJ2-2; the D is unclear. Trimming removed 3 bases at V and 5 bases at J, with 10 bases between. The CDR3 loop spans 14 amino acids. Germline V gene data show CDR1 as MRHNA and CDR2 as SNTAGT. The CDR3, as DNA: TGTGCCAGCAGTGATTTGACTGGGACCGGGGAGCTGTTTTTT. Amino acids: CASSDLTGTGELFF.

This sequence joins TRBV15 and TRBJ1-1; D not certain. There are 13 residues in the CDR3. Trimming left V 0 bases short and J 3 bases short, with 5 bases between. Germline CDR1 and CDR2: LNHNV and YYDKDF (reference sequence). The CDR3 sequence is CATSREGDTEAFF. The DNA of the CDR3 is TGTGCCACCAGCAGAGAAGGAGACACTGAAGCTTTCTTT.

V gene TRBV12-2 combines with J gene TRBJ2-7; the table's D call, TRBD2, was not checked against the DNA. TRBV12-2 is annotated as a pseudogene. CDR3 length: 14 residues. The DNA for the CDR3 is TGTGCAAGTCGCCCAGCGGCGGCCCCCTACGAGCAGTACTTC. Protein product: CASRPAAAPYEQYF.

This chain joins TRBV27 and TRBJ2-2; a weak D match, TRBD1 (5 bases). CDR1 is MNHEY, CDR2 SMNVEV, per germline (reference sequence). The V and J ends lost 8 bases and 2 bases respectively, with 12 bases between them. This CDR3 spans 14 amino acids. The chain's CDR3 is CASSKGPNTGELFF. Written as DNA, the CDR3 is TGTGCCAGCTCCAAGGGGCCTAACACCGGGGAGCTGTTTTTT.

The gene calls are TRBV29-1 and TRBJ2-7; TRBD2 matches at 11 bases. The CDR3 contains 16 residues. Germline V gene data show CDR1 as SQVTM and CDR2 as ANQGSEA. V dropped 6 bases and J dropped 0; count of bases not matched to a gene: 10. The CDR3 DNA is TGCAGCGTGGGGGCGATAGCGGGAGGGAACTCCTACGAGCAGTACTTC. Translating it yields CSVGAIAGGNSYEQYF.